Below, 31 T cell receptor beta chains from the same sample are listed, as sequenced in a study of cytomegalovirus exposure and HLA in healthy donors. The PCR made use of 60 Vbeta and 13 Jbeta primers. Clones were sequenced by immunoSEQ multiplex PCR, and TCRdb holds only the in-frame ones, with some missing. The sample yields some 90,000 clones, roughly 67% seen once. The sample comprised PBMCs. Receptors originate from a boy aged 5-17 years in good health and CMV-seropositive.

In DNA form, the CDR3 reads TGTGCCAGCAGCTTTGGCGGGTTGGCCTACGAGCAGTACTTC. As protein: CASSFGGLAYEQYF. The genes are TRBV5-6 and TRBJ2-7; tentative D call: TRBD2 (5 bases). Trimming took off 2 bases at V and 2 bases at J, with 11 bases between the two ends. CDR1 SGHDT and CDR2 YYEEEE come from the germline V gene. CDR3 length equals 14 residues.

This clone was counted only a few times. J is TRBJ1-4 and V is TRBV11-2; 7 nucleotides match TRBD1. CDR1 SGHAT and CDR2 FQNNGV come from the germline V gene. The CDR3 is 15 residues long. The ends lost 4 bases at V and 10 bases at J; junction bases unmatched: 12. DNA of the CDR3: TGTGCCAGCAGCTCCCCTCGGGAGGGGGCGGGAAAACTGTTTTTT. This codes for CASSSPREGAGKLFF.

The chain is built from TRBV9 and TRBJ2-1, with 10 bases aligning to TRBD2. Per germline, CDR1 SGDLS and CDR2 YYNGEE. V dropped 4 bases and J dropped 7; count of bases not matched to a gene: 17. The CDR3 contains 18 residues. The CDR3 bases are TGTGCCAGCAGCTTCAGACTAGCGGGCCAAGGCGAGGGGAATGAGCAGTTCTTC. Its protein product is CASSFRLAGQGEGNEQFF.

This clone showed up just a few times. The rearrangement joins TRBV7-9 to TRBJ1-3, with 7 bases that match TRBD1. Germline V gene lookup returns CDR1 SEHNR and CDR2 FQNEAQ (reference sequence). This CDR3 has 14 amino acids. J gave up 3 bases and V 7 bases, and 6 bases lay outside the gene matches. CDR3: CASTTTGVGNTIYF. In nucleotides, the CDR3 is TGTGCCAGCACCACCACAGGGGTTGGAAACACCATATATTTT.

The J gene is TRBJ2-3, the V gene TRBV29-1; D uncertain. The V gene lost 4 bases and the J gene lost 1 base, with 6 bases spanning the gap. The CDR3 runs to 12 residues. CDR1 is SQVTM, CDR2 ANQGSEA, per germline. The chain's CDR3 is CSVAFRTDTQYF. CDR3 in DNA: TGCAGCGTTGCCTTTCGCACAGATACGCAGTATTTT.

Regarding this clone: The junction differs from germline at one of its ends, possibly a read error. The chain links TRBV2 to TRBJ1-5, with no clear D. The germline gives CDR1 SNHLY, CDR2 FYNNEI. This CDR3 has 16 residues. The CDR3, as DNA: TGTGCCAGCAGTGAAGGGCGGGGATATAGCAATCAGCCCCAGAATTTT. Its protein product is CASSEGRGYSNQPQNF.

The gene calls are TRBV10-2 and TRBJ1-2, with D perhaps matching TRBD1 (6 bases). The V end was cut by 6 bases, the J end by 0 bases, with 11 bases between. The CDR3 has 14 amino acids. Germline CDR1 and CDR2: WSHSY and SAAADI. The CDR3 loop is CASSGQSSNYGYTF. Here the CDR3 DNA reads TGCGCCAGCAGCGGACAGTCGTCTAACTATGGCTACACCTTC.

CDR3 residues: CASSEYTSGGADTQYF. CDR3 coding DNA: TGTGCCAGCAGCGAATACACTAGCGGGGGGGCCGATACGCAGTATTTT. J is TRBJ2-3 and V is TRBV9, with TRBD2 identical over 13 bases. V shed 3 bases, J shed 6 bases, and the junction held 7 bases outside the gene matches. CDR1 is SGDLS, CDR2 YYNGEE, per germline. This CDR3 has 16 residues.

The chain joins TRBV19 to TRBJ1-2; 7 positions agree with TRBD1. This CDR3 is built from 15 residues. Germline loops: CDR1 LNHDA, CDR2 SQIVND (reference sequence). V was clipped by 5 bases and J by 5 bases; unmatched bases: 11. CDR3 nucleotides: TGTGCCAGTAGTGTCCGACCGGACAGGATATATGGCTACACCTTC. This gives the protein CASSVRPDRIYGYTF.

This clone has more than one count but fewer than ten. The rearrangement joins TRBV9 to TRBJ1-5; 9 bases are a match to TRBD1. V lost 4 bases and J lost 0; bases outside the gene matches: 2. Germline V gene sequence: CDR1 SGDLS, CDR2 YYNGEE. The CDR3 sequence is 15 residues long. CDR3 loop: CASSQTGGSNQPQHF. CDR3 DNA sequence: TGTGCCAGCAGCCAGACAGGGGGTAGCAATCAGCCCCAGCATTTT.

This clone was seen only once. The V and J genes are TRBV18 and TRBJ2-1; 10 nucleotides agree with TRBD1. This CDR3 has 16 residues. V trimming: 1 base; J trimming: 6 bases; junction bases outside the gene matches: 6. CDR1 KGHSH and CDR2 LQKENI come from the germline V gene. The CDR3, as DNA: TGTGCCAGCTCACCACTAATAGGGACAGGGGTCAATGAGCAGTTCTTC. It encodes CASSPLIGTGVNEQFF.

The chain carries TRBV29-1 and TRBJ2-1; D may be TRBD1 (5 bases). The CDR3 runs to 13 residues. CDR1 SQVTM and CDR2 ANQGSEA come from the germline V gene. The V and J ends lost 8 bases and 4 bases respectively, with 15 bases between them. CDR3 protein: CSISPDSYNEQFF. CDR3 nucleotides: TGCAGCATCTCCCCCGACAGTTACAATGAGCAGTTCTTC.

This chain joins TRBV7-9 and TRBJ2-1; 9 bases agree with TRBD2. The germline gives CDR1 SEHNR, CDR2 FQNEAQ (reference sequence). Trimming cost V 2 bases and J 4 bases; bases outside gene matches: 3. There are 15 residues in the CDR3. The DNA for the CDR3 is TGTGCCAGCAGCTTACTGGCGGGAGGGTACAATGAGCAGTTCTTC. Its protein is CASSLLAGGYNEQFF.

This clone was seen a few times. The chain couples TRBV10-1 to TRBJ1-4; D possibly corresponds to TRBD1 (5 bases). Germline CDR1 and CDR2: WNHNN and SYGVQD (reference sequence). The CDR3 covers 14 residues. Trimming took 3 bases from V and 8 from J, leaving 13 bases between them. This CDR3 reads CASSDGREPEKLFF. CDR3 nucleotides: TGCGCCAGCAGTGATGGCAGGGAACCCGAAAAACTGTTTTTT.

This clone was picked up a small number of times. This rearrangement joins TRBV10-2 to TRBJ1-4; D is perhaps TRBD1 (6 bases). CDR1 and CDR2 (germline): WSHSY, SAAADI. V was pared by 0 bases and J by 4 bases, with 9 bases between. This CDR3 has 15 amino acids. The DNA for the CDR3 is TGCGCCAGCAGTGAGTCTGGACAGAGTAATGAAAAACTGTTTTTT. Amino acids: CASSESGQSNEKLFF.

CDR3 sequence: CASSVEGSGGTDTQYF. The CDR3 DNA reads as TGTGCCAGCAGCGTAGAGGGTAGCGGGGGCACAGATACGCAGTATTTT. This chain joins TRBV9 and TRBJ2-3, with TRBD2 matching 8 bases. Germline V gives CDR1 SGDLS, CDR2 YYNGEE. The CDR3 extends over 16 amino acids. Trimming removed 0 bases from V and 1 base from J; junction bases left unmatched: 4.

V gene TRBV9 combines with J gene TRBJ2-7; 8 bases line up with TRBD2. Losses at the gene ends were 4 bases for V and 6 bases for J; bases not matched to a gene: 9. Per the germline V gene, CDR1 is SGDLS and CDR2 is YYNGEE. The CDR3 runs 14 residues. CDR3 sequence: CASSPRTSLGEQYF. The CDR3 DNA sequence: TGTGCCAGCAGCCCGAGGACTAGCTTGGGCGAGCAGTACTTC.

The chain is built from TRBV30 and TRBJ2-2, with D possibly matching TRBD2 (7 bases). This CDR3 has 14 amino acids. V was pared by 0 bases and J by 6 bases, with 11 bases between. CDR1 is GTSNPN, CDR2 SVGIG, per germline (reference sequence). The CDR3 region is CAWSVRGAAGELFF. CDR3 DNA: TGTGCCTGGAGTGTACGGGGGGCGGCCGGGGAGCTGTTTTTT.

The chain joins TRBV7-9 to TRBJ2-1, with a tentative D call TRBD2 (5 bases). Germline CDR1 is SEHNR and CDR2 is FQNEAQ (reference sequence). The CDR3 spans 13 residues. Trimming left V 1 base short and J 9 bases short, with 10 bases between. The CDR3 DNA follows: TGTGCCAGCAGCTTAGAGGAAGAGGGTGAGCAGTTCTTC. It translates to CASSLEEEGEQFF.

The chain uses TRBV30 and TRBJ2-5; TRBD2 is a possible D gene (6 bases). With 3 bases removed from V and 2 bases from J, the gap between germline ends came to 10 bases. CDR1 and CDR2 from the germline V gene are GTSNPN and SVGIG (reference sequence). The CDR3 extends over 13 amino acids. The CDR3 sequence: CAWRGGGQETQYF. The CDR3, as DNA: TGTGCCTGGAGGGGGGGAGGTCAAGAGACCCAGTACTTC.

The chain employs TRBV6-5 and TRBJ2-3; D may be TRBD2 (5 bases). Looked up from germline, CDR1 is MNHEY and CDR2 is SVGAGI. Trimming removed 0 bases from V and 6 bases from J, with 10 bases in between. This CDR3 contains 14 residues. The CDR3 reads CASSYSPRRDTQYF. The CDR3, as DNA: TGTGCCAGCAGTTACTCGCCCCGGAGGGATACGCAGTATTTT.

Only a few counts were recorded for this clone. V and J are TRBV5-3 and TRBJ1-2; 7 nucleotides match TRBD1. TRBV5-3 is marked as an open reading frame, function uncertain. CDR3 length: 15 residues. The J segment lost 3 bases and the V segment lost 3 bases, leaving 8 bases of the junction unmatched. CDR3 sequence: CARSWTGTEDYGYTF. CDR3 nucleotides: TGTGCCAGAAGCTGGACTGGGACAGAAGACTATGGCTACACCTTC.

J is TRBJ1-3 and V is TRBV7-2, with D possibly TRBD1 on 6 matching bases. The CDR3 loop spans 15 amino acids. CDR1 is SGHTA and CDR2 is FQGNSA in the germline V gene. V dropped 3 bases and J dropped 1 base, with 10 bases sitting between them. As DNA, the CDR3 is TGTGCCAGCAGCTTTACACAGGGATCTGGAAACACCATATATTTT. Encoded protein: CASSFTQGSGNTIYF.

A few counts support this clone. V and J are TRBV19 and TRBJ1-5; 10 bases match TRBD1. The CDR3 covers 17 residues. The J segment lost 0 bases and the V segment lost 5 bases, leaving 7 bases of the junction unmatched. CDR1 is LNHDA and CDR2 is SQIVND in the germline V gene (reference sequence). The CDR3 bases are TGTGCCAGTAGTCTACGGACAGGGGGACGTAGCAATCAGCCCCAGCATTTT. Translating it yields CASSLRTGGRSNQPQHF.

This rearrangement joins TRBV15 to TRBJ1-3; D might be TRBD1 (5 bases). The V and J ends lost 4 bases and 2 bases respectively, with 21 bases between them. The length of the CDR3 is 18 residues. Per the germline V gene, CDR1 is LNHNV and CDR2 is YYDKDF (reference sequence). The CDR3: CATSTINYYQGPGNTIYF. CDR3 nucleotides: TGTGCCACCAGCACGATCAATTATTATCAGGGTCCTGGAAACACCATATATTTT.

V and J are TRBV28 and TRBJ1-2; 8 nucleotides line up with TRBD1. CDR3 length: 15 amino acids. Germline V gives CDR1 MDHEN, CDR2 SYDVKM. With 5 bases clipped from V and 8 bases from J, the junction kept 13 bases outside the gene matches. The CDR3 protein is CASSPFRTGWDGYTF. As DNA, the CDR3 is TGTGCCAGCAGTCCTTTTAGGACAGGGTGGGACGGCTACACCTTC.

The V and J genes are TRBV7-9 and TRBJ2-2; D call uncertain. This CDR3 has 15 residues. Germline CDR1 SEHNR, CDR2 FQNEAQ (reference sequence). The germline V and J ends were trimmed by 5 bases and 1 base, with 11 bases remaining between them. The CDR3 nucleotides are TGTGCCAGCAGCCCCAAGCGAGAGAACACCGGGGAGCTGTTTTTT. It encodes CASSPKRENTGELFF.

This clone was seen only a few times. This chain uses TRBV5-8 with TRBJ2-1; unclear D gene. CDR3 length: 11 residues. Germline V gene lookup returns CDR1 SGHTS and CDR2 YDEGEE. V dropped 4 bases and J dropped 4 bases, with 3 bases sitting between them. Here the CDR3 reads CASSLYNEQFF. The CDR3 coding sequence is TGTGCCAGCAGCCTTTACAATGAGCAGTTCTTC.

V is TRBV4-1 and J is TRBJ2-4; 7 bases fit TRBD2. V lost 3 bases, J lost 1 base, and 12 bases stayed unmatched. Germline CDR1 and CDR2: MGHRA and YSYEKL. CDR3 length: 18 residues. The CDR3 sequence: CASSQGKAGILAKNIQYF. For the CDR3, the DNA is TGCGCCAGCAGCCAGGGAAAAGCGGGGATATTGGCCAAAAACATTCAGTACTTC.

The J gene is TRBJ2-7, the V gene TRBV11-3; a weak D match, TRBD1 (6 bases). The CDR3 extends over 13 amino acids. The germline V gene has CDR1 SGHNT and CDR2 YENEEA. V was shortened by 0 bases and J by 6 bases, with 9 bases between the two germline ends. CDR3 sequence: CASSLEQGLEQYF. The CDR3 bases are TGTGCCAGCAGCTTAGAACAGGGTCTCGAGCAGTACTTC.

The chain recombines TRBV18 with TRBJ1-1, with 7 bases that match TRBD1. The germline V gene has CDR1 KGHSH and CDR2 LQKENI. Trimming removed 3 bases from V and 3 bases from J; junction bases left unmatched: 10. The CDR3 loop spans 16 amino acids. The CDR3 sequence: CASSPTSPGTDTEAFF. CDR3 DNA sequence: TGTGCCAGCTCACCTACAAGCCCCGGGACAGACACTGAAGCTTTCTTT.